The present T cell receptor (beta chain) was sequenced within a study of blood T cell repertoires in COVID-19 (dated by TCRdb to 2018 to 2020). About the study as a whole: Samples covering the acute and convalescent phases of COVID-19 were provided by collaborators in the United States, Italy and Spain. The prospective study material was composed of cDNA or gDNA derived from T cells, B-cell-depleted T cells, or PBMCs. Deeply sampled blood TCRbeta repertoires from subjects exposed to, actively infected with, or recovered from COVID-19 were included in the dataset. The repertoires were released in a freely available public database intended as a resource for research on the immune response to SARS-CoV-2. Samples were obtained from the ongoing ImmuneRACE study (first 160 participants) and from 950 to 1,500 subjects provided by 6 global collaborators. Sample metadata almost always included a de-identified subject ID, COVID-19 status, age in years and sex. Where available, HLA class I and class II types were taken from metadata supplied by the sample provider and were not determined by assay-based typing.

Collaborating institutions collected whole blood in K2EDTA tubes following their own protocols. For TCRbeta analysis, collaborators shipped samples as frozen whole blood, isolated PBMCs, or DNA extracted from either of those sample types. Including cysteine and phenylalanine, the CDR3 has 14 amino acids. The sequence is cut down to CDR3 DNA, 42 bases in frame from base 1. Compared with germline, V lacks 2 bases and J lacks 5 bases; bases without a gene match: 2. Taken from the germline V gene, the CDR1 and CDR2 loops are MDHEN and SYDVKM. Overall study results and their limits: Clinical and demographic metadata were provided uncurated, with the amount varying by source and participant.

As concerns this clone: Its antigen is unknown. The input lacks base qualities; no much larger clone sits a single base away.

TCRbeta CDR3 regions were amplified from genomic DNA by means of the immunoSEQ Assay, a bias-controlled multiplex PCR. As for the authors' bioinformatics: The number of nucleated cells in each sample was estimated from the amplification of reference gene primers within the assay. To quantify the absolute abundance of each unique TCRbeta CDR3 rearrangement, sequence reads were collapsed and filtered. Productive Simpson clonality was computed per sample as the square root of Simpson's diversity index over productive rearrangements. TCRdb stores this immuneACCESS table with in-frame sequences only. Part of the clones is absent; in the studies checked, under half of the shortfall reflects unresolved V genes, and no reason is known for the rest. V, J and clone size are those of that table, while D and trimming were read from the DNA. Within this sample are roughly 40,000 clones, with 65% to 90% of them counted one time only. The ten largest clones add up to about 4.9% of the sample.

The receptor's source is a man in his forties with active COVID-19. Sequenced sample: peripheral blood. The chain couples TRBV28 to TRBJ2-1; 8 middle bases align to TRBD2. CDR3 region: CASSLGTSHNEQFF. The DNA sequence is given as TGTGCCAGCAGTTTAGGGACTAGTCACAATGAGCAGTTCTTC.